One sample yielded the 14 T cell receptor beta chains listed below, sequenced in a study of blood T cell repertoires in COVID-19. Sequenced by immunoSEQ multiplex PCR; TCRdb stores in-frame clones only, minus some. Altogether 250,000 to 350,000 clones are present, about nine tenths being singletons, with the ten largest covering about 10%. The sequenced sample consisted of PBMCs or T cells enriched from blood (not recorded which). The receptors derive from a woman younger than 30 who had recovered from COVID-19.

The chain couples TRBV30 to TRBJ1-4; weak D call: TRBD1 (5 bases). Germline-derived CDR1 and CDR2 are GTSNPN and SVGIG (reference sequence). Trimming left V 3 bases short and J 7 bases short, with 9 bases between. The CDR3 runs 12 residues. The CDR3 DNA is TGTGCCTGGAGAGCAGGGTTTGAAAAACTGTTTTTT. It codes for CAWRAGFEKLFF.

The gene calls are TRBV3-1 (or the pseudogene TRBV3-2) and TRBJ1-5; D possibly corresponds to TRBD1 (5 bases). Per germline, CDR1 LGHDT and CDR2 YNNKEL (reference sequence). The CDR3 length is 15 residues. V was trimmed by 4 bases and J by 5 bases, leaving 15 bases between them. CDR3: CASSRSSGGHQPQHF. The CDR3 region has the DNA TGTGCCAGCAGCCGCTCGAGCGGGGGTCATCAGCCCCAGCATTTT.

The chain couples TRBV3-1 (or the pseudogene TRBV3-2) to TRBJ2-5; the D gene is possibly TRBD2 (5 bases). The CDR3 loop spans 14 amino acids. The germline V gene has CDR1 LGHDT and CDR2 YNNKEL (reference sequence). V shed 3 bases and J shed 2 bases, with 10 bases lying between them. The CDR3 loop is CASSHSTIQETQYF. In DNA, the CDR3 is TGTGCCAGCAGCCATTCGACTATACAAGAGACCCAGTACTTC.

The genes are TRBV4-2 and TRBJ2-7, with 13 bases matching TRBD2. Germline trimming cut 4 bases from V and 5 bases from J; bases unmatched to any gene: 8. Germline assignment: CDR1 LGHNA and CDR2 YNFKEQ. This CDR3 spans 16 amino acids. In DNA, the CDR3 is TGTGCCAGCAGCCCCCAAGCCGGGACTAGCGGGAACGAGCAGTACTTC. It is translated as CASSPQAGTSGNEQYF.

This chain connects TRBV5-1 to TRBJ1-1; 9 positions agree with TRBD1. The germline CDR1 and CDR2 sequences are SGHRS and YFSETQ. V gave up 3 bases and J gave up 6 bases; unmatched junction bases: 6. This CDR3 contains 14 residues. The CDR3 DNA reads TGCGCCAGCAGCTCAATACAGGGGGCCGCTGAAGCTTTCTTT. It is translated as CASSSIQGAAEAFF.

The chain couples TRBV19 to TRBJ2-7, with 10 bases identical to TRBD1. The J segment lost 6 bases and the V segment lost 10 bases, leaving 9 bases of the junction unmatched. This CDR3 is 13 amino acids long. The germline CDR1 and CDR2 sequences are LNHDA and SQIVND (reference sequence). CDR3 region: CATSDRGVGEQYF. In DNA form, the CDR3 reads TGTGCCACTTCGGACAGGGGGGTAGGCGAGCAGTACTTC.

The rearrangement joins TRBV2 to TRBJ1-4; 7 positions agree with TRBD1. Germline V gives CDR1 SNHLY, CDR2 FYNNEI. J was trimmed by 8 bases and V by 7 bases; bases with no gene match: 4. CDR3 length: 12 amino acids. In DNA form, the CDR3 reads TGTGCCAGCACCCCAGGGGGAGAAAAACTGTTTTTT. Its translation is CASTPGGEKLFF.

The rearrangement links TRBV6-6 to TRBJ2-1, with 8 bases lining up with TRBD2. Per the germline V gene, CDR1 is MNHNY and CDR2 is SVGAGI (reference sequence). Trimming cost V 8 bases and J 5 bases; bases outside gene matches: 2. The CDR3 covers 12 residues. CDR3 loop: CASRGGDNEQFF. CDR3 bases: TGTGCCAGCCGGGGGGGAGACAATGAGCAGTTCTTC.

This clone showed up just a few times. The genes are TRBV6-2 or TRBV6-3 and TRBJ1-5; tentatively, D is TRBD1 (5 bases). Germline V CDR1 and CDR2: MNHEY, SVGEGT. Trimming removed 4 bases from V and 1 base from J, with 17 bases in between. This CDR3 is built from 17 residues. The CDR3 spells CASSFRHLQGSNQPQHF. In DNA, the CDR3 is TGTGCCAGCAGTTTCCGACATCTCCAGGGAAGCAATCAGCCCCAGCATTTT.

The chain employs TRBV10-3 and TRBJ2-3; TRBD2 aligns across 8 bases. This CDR3 contains 15 residues. Germline CDR1 is ENHRY and CDR2 is SYGVKD. Trimming removed 2 bases from V and 5 bases from J; junction bases left unmatched: 6. CDR3 residues: CAISEAGLEGDTQYF. The CDR3 DNA reads as TGTGCCATCAGTGAGGCGGGACTAGAAGGAGATACGCAGTATTTT.

The V call is TRBV19, the J call TRBJ1-4; D not certain. V shed 9 bases and J shed 6 bases, with 17 bases lying between them. The CDR3 contains 14 residues. Germline V gene data show CDR1 as LNHDA and CDR2 as SQIVND (reference sequence). The CDR3 sequence: CASLRLGMDEKLFF. CDR3 nucleotide sequence: TGTGCCAGCCTACGTCTAGGAATGGATGAAAAACTGTTTTTT.

This chain connects TRBV4-1 to TRBJ2-7, with TRBD2 as a possible D gene (5 bases). CDR1 MGHRA and CDR2 YSYEKL come from the germline V gene. CDR3 length: 17 residues. Trimming left V 1 base short and J 2 bases short, with 18 bases between. The CDR3 loop reads CASSQATGVRLPYEQYF. Written as DNA, the CDR3 is TGCGCCAGCAGCCAAGCCACCGGTGTCAGACTACCCTACGAGCAGTACTTC.

The chain is built from TRBV6-6 and TRBJ1-5; no clear D. Deletions cut 5 bases from V and 4 bases from J, with 9 bases between. The CDR3 is 13 residues long. Per germline, CDR1 MNHNY and CDR2 SVGAGI (reference sequence). CDR3 amino acids: CASSGPGNQPQHF. The CDR3 bases are TGTGCCAGCAGTGGCCCCGGGAATCAGCCCCAGCATTTT.

This chain connects TRBV28 to TRBJ2-2, with no clear D. CDR1 and CDR2 from the germline V gene are MDHEN and SYDVKM. V was cut by 6 bases and J by 5 bases, with 13 bases left in between. The CDR3 runs 14 residues. CDR3 bases: TGTGCCAGCAGGGCGGAGAAGTGGACCGGGGAGCTGTTTTTT. It encodes CASRAEKWTGELFF.